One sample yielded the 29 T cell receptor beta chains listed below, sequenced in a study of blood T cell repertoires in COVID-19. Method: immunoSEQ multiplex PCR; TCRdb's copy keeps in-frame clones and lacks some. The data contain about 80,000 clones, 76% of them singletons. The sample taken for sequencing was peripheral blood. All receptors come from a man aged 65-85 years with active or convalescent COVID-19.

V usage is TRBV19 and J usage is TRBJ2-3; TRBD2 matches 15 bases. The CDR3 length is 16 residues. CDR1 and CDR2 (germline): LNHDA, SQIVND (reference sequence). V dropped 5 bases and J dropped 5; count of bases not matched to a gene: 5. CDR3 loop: CASSSGLAGGLDTQYF. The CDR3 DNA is TGTGCCAGTAGTTCAGGACTAGCGGGGGGGTTAGATACGCAGTATTTT.

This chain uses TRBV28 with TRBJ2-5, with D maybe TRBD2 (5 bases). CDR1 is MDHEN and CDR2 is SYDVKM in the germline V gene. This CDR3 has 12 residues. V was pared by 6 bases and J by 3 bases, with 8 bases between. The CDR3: CASSQREETQYF. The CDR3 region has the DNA TGTGCCAGCAGCCAGAGGGAAGAGACCCAGTACTTC.

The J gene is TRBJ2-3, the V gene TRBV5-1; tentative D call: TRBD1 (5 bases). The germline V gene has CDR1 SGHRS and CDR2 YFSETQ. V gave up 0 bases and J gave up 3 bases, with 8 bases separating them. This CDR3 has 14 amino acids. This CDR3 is CASSLEAGTDTQYF. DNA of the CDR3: TGCGCCAGCAGCTTGGAAGCAGGGACAGATACGCAGTATTTT. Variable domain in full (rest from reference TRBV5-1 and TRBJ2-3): KAGVTQTPRYLIKTRGQQVTLSCSPISGHRSVSWYQQTPGQGLQFLFEYFSETQRNKGNFPGRFSGRQFSNSRSEMNVSTLELGDSALYLCASSLEAGTDTQYFGPGTRLTVL.

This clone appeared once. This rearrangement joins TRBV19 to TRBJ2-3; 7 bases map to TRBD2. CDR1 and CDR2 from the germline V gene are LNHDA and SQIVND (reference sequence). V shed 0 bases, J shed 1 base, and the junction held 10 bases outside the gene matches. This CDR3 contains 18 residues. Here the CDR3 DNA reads TGTGCCAGTAGTATAGAGGGGGGGATGAGGCTCGGCACAGATACGCAGTATTTT. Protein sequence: CASSIEGGMRLGTDTQYF.

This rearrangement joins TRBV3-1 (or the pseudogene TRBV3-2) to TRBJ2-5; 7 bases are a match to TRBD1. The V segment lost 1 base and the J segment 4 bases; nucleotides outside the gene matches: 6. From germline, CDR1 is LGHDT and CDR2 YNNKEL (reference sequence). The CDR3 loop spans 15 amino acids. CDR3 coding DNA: TGTGCCAGCAGCCAAGCCACAGGGGACGGAGAGACCCAGTACTTC. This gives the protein CASSQATGDGETQYF.

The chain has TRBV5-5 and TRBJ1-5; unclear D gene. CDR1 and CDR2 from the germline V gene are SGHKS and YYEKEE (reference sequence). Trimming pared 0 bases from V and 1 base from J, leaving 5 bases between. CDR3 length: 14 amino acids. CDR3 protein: CASSLAGSNQPQHF. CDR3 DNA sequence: TGTGCCAGCAGCTTGGCCGGGAGCAATCAGCCCCAGCATTTT. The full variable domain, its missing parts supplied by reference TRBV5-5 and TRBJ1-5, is DAGVTQSPTHLIKTRGQQVTLRCSPISGHKSVSWYQQVLGQGPQFIFQYYEKEERGRGNFPDRFSARQFPNYSSELNVNALLLGDSALYLCASSLAGSNQPQHFGDGTRLSIL.

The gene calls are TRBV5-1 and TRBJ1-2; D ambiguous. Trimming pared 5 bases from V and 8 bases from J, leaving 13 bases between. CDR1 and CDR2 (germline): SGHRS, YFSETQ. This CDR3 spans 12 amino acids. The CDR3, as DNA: TGCGCCAGCAGTCCCGGGTCGGAAGGCTACACCTTC. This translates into CASSPGSEGYTF.

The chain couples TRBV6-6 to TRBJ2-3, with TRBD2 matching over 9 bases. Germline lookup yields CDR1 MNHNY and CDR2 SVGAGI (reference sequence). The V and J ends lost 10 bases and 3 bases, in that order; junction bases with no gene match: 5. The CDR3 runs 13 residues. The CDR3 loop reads CATGGLATDTQYF. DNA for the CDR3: TGTGCCACCGGGGGACTAGCTACAGATACGCAGTATTTT.

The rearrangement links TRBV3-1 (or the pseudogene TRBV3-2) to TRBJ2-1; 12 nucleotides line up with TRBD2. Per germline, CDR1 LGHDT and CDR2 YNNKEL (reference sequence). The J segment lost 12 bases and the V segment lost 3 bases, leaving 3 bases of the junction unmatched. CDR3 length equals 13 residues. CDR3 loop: CASSQPLAGGQFF. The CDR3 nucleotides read TGTGCCAGCAGCCAGCCACTAGCGGGGGGGCAGTTCTTC.

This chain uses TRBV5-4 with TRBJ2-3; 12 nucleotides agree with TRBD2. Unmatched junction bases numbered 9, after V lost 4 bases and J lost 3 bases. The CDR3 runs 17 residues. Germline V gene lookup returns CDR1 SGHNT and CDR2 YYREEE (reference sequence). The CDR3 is CASSPYLAGGLTDTQYF. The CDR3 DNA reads TGTGCCAGCAGCCCCTACCTAGCGGGGGGGCTTACAGATACGCAGTATTTT.

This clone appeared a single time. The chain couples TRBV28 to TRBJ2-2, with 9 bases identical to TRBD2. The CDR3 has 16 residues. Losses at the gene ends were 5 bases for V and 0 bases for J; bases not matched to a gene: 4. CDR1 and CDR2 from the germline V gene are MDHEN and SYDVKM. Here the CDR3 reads CASSDSGGSNTGELFF. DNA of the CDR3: TGTGCCAGCAGTGATAGCGGGGGTTCGAACACCGGGGAGCTGTTTTTT.

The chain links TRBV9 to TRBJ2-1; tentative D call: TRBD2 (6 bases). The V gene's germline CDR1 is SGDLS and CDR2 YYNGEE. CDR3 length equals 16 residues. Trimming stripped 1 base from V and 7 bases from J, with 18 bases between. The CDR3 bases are TGTGCCAGCAGCGTAAGGTGGGGGGTGCTTGGGAATGAGCAGTTCTTC. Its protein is CASSVRWGVLGNEQFF.

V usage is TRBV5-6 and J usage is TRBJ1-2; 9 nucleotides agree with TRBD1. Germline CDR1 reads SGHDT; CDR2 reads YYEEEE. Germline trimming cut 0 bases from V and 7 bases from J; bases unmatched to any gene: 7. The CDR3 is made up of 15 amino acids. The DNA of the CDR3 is TGTGCCAGCAGCTTGGGGACAGGGGTGGCTCCTGGCTACACCTTC. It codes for CASSLGTGVAPGYTF. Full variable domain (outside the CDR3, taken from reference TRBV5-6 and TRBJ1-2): DAGVTQSPTHLIKTRGQQVTLRCSPKSGHDTVSWYQQALGQGPQFIFQYYEEEERQRGNFPDRFSGHQFPNYSSELNVNALLLGDSALYLCASSLGTGVAPGYTFGSGTRLTVV.

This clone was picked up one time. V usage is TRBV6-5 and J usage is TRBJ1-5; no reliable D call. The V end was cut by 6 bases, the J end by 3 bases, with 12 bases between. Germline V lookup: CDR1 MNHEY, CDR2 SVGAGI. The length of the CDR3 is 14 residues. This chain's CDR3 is CASRKRPANQPQHF. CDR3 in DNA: TGTGCCAGCAGGAAGAGGCCCGCCAATCAGCCCCAGCATTTT.

CDR3 nucleotides: TGTGCCAGCAGCTTAGAAAGGACAGCCGGGGAGCTGTTTTTT. This translates into CASSLERTAGELFF. V and J are TRBV11-3 and TRBJ2-2, with D perhaps TRBD1 (6 bases). The CDR3 is 14 residues long. CDR1 SGHNT and CDR2 YENEEA come from the germline V gene. V lost 0 bases to trimming and J lost 6 bases, with 8 bases between them.

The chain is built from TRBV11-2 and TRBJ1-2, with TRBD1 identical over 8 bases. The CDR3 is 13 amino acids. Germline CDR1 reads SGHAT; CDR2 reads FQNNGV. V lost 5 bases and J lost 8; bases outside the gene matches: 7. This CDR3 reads CASSPGQGWGYTF. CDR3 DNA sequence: TGTGCCAGCAGCCCCGGACAGGGTTGGGGCTACACCTTC.

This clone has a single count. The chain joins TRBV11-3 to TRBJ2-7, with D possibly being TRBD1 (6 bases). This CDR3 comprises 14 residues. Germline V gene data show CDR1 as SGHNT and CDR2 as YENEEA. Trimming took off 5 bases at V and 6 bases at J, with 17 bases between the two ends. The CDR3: CASSPGTRGLEQYF. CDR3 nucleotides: TGTGCCAGCAGCCCCGGGACACGGGGTCTCGAGCAGTACTTC.

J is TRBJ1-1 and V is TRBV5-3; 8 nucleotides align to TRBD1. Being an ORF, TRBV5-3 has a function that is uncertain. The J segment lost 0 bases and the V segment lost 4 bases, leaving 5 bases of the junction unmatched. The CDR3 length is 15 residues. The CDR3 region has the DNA TGTGCCAGAAGCGAAAGACAGGGGATGAACACTGAAGCTTTCTTT. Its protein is CARSERQGMNTEAFF.

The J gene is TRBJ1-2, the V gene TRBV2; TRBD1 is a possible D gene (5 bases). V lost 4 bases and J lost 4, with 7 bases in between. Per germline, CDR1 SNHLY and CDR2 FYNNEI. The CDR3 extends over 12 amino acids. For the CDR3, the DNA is TGTGCCAGCAGTGGACAGTCCTATGGCTACACCTTC. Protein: CASSGQSYGYTF.

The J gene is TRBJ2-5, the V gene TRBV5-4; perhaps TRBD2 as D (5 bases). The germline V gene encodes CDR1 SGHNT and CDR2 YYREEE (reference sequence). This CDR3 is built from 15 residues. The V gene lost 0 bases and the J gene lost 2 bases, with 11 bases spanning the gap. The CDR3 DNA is TGTGCCAGCAGCTTGGGAGGGCGGCTTCAAGAGACCCAGTACTTC. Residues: CASSLGGRLQETQYF.

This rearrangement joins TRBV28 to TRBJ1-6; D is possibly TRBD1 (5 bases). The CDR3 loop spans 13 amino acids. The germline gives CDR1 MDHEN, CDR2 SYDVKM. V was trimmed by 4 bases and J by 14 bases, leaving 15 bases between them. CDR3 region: CASSSKQVLSLHF. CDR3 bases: TGTGCCAGCAGTTCGAAACAGGTTTTGTCCCTCCACTTT.

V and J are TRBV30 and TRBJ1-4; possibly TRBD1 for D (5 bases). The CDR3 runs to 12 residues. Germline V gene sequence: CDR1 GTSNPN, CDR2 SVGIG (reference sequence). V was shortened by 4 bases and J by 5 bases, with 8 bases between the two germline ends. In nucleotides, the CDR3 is TGTGCCTGGACCTCAGGGAATGAAAAACTGTTTTTT. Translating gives CAWTSGNEKLFF.

CDR3 sequence (DNA): TGTGCCAGCAGCCCGGACAGGGGGTCTCCCTATGGCTACACCTTC. Its protein product is CASSPDRGSPYGYTF. The V and J genes are TRBV14 and TRBJ1-2; 10 positions agree with TRBD1. CDR3 size: 15 residues. Germline loops: CDR1 SGHDN, CDR2 FVKESK. The V gene end was trimmed by 4 bases and the J gene end by 4 bases; junction bases not matched to a gene: 6.

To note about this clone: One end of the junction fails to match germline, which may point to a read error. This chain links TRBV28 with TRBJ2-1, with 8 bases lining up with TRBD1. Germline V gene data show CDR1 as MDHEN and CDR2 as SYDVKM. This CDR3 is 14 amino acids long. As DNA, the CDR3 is TGTGCCAGCAGTTCAACCGGACAGGGAAATACAAGTGTCTTC. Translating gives CASSSTGQGNTSVF.

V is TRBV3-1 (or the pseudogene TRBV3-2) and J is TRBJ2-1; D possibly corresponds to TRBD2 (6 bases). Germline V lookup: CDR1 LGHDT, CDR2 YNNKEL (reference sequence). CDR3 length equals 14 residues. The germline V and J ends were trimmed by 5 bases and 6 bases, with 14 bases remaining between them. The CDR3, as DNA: TGTGCCAGCAGCGCGCAGTCCGGGGGCAATGAGCAGTTCTTC. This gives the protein CASSAQSGGNEQFF.

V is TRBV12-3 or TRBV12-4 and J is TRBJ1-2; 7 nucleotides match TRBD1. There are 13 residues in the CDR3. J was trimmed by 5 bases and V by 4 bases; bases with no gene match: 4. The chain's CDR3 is CASSWGQLYGYTF. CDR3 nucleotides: TGTGCCAGCAGTTGGGGACAGCTTTATGGCTACACCTTC.

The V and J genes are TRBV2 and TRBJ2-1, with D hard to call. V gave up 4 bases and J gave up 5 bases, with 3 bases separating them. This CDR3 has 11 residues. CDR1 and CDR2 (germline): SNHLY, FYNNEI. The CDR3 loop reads CASSADNEQFF. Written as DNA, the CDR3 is TGTGCCAGCAGTGCCGACAATGAGCAGTTCTTC.

The chain's CDR3 is CAWSYVEAGNTIYF. The DNA for the CDR3 is TGTGCCTGGAGCTACGTGGAGGCTGGAAACACCATATATTTT. The J gene is TRBJ1-3, the V gene TRBV30; D gene ambiguous. Germline CDR1 reads GTSNPN; CDR2 reads SVGIG (reference sequence). The CDR3 consists of 14 residues. V was clipped by 3 bases and J by 2 bases, with 11 bases between them.

The CDR3 region has the DNA TGCAGCGTTGAAGGGGCCCAAGCCAAAAACATTCAGTACTTC. Residues: CSVEGAQAKNIQYF. The chain couples TRBV29-1 to TRBJ2-4; D is unresolved. With 1 base removed from V and 0 bases from J, the gap between germline ends came to 7 bases. Germline CDR1 is SQVTM and CDR2 is ANQGSEA. The CDR3 spans 14 residues.